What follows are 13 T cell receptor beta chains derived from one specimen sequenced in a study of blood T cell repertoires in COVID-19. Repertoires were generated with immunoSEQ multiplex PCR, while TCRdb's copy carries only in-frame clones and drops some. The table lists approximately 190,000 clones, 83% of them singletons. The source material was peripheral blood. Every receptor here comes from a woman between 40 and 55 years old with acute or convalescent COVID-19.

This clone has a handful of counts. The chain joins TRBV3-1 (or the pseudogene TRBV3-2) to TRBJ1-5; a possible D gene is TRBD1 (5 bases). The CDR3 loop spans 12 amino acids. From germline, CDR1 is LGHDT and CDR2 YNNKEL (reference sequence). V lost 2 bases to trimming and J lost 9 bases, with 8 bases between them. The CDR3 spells CASSQNRGPQHF. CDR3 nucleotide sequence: TGTGCCAGCAGCCAAAATAGGGGGCCCCAGCATTTT.

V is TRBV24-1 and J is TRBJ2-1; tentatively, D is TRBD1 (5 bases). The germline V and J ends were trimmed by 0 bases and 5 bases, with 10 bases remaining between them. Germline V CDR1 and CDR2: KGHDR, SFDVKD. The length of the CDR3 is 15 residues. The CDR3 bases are TGTGCCACCAGTGATTTGCTGCAGGGAAACAATGAGCAGTTCTTC. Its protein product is CATSDLLQGNNEQFF.

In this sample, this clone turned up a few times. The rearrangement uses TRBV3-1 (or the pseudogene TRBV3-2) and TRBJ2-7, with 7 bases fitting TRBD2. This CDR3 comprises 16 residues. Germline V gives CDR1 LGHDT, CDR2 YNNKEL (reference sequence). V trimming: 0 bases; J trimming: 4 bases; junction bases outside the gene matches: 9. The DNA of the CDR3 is TGTGCCAGCAGCCAAGACACACCCGGGACTACTTACGAGCAGTACTTC. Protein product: CASSQDTPGTTYEQYF.

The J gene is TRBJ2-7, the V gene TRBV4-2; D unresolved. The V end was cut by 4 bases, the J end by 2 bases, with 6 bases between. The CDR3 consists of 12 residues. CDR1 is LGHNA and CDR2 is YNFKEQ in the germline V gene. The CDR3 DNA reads TGTGCCAGCAGCCTCGGTACCTACGAGCAGTACTTC. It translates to CASSLGTYEQYF.

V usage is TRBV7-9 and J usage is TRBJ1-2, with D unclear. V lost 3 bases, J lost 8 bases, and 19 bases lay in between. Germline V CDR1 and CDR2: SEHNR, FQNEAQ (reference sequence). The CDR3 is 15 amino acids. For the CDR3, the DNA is TGTGCCAGCAGCTTCTCGGCCGGCAGGAACGCGGGCTACACCTTC. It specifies CASSFSAGRNAGYTF.

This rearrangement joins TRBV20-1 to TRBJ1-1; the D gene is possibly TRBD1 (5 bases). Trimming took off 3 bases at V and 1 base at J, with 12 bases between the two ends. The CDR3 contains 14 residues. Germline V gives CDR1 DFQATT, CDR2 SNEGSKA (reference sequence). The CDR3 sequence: CSASYLRGNTEAFF. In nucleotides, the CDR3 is TGCAGTGCTAGTTACCTAAGGGGGAACACTGAAGCTTTCTTT.

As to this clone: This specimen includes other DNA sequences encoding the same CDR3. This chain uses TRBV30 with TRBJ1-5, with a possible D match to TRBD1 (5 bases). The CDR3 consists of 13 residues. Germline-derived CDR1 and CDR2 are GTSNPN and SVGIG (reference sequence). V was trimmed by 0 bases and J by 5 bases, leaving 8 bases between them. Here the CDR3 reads CAWSVQGDQPQHF. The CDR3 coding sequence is TGTGCCTGGAGTGTCCAAGGGGATCAGCCCCAGCATTTT.

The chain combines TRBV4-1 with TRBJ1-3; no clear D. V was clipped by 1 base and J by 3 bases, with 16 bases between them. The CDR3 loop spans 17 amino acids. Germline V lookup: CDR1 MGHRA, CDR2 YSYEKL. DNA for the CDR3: TGCGCCAGCAGCCAAGGGCCACTCGGGAAAAATGGAAACACCATATATTTT. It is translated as CASSQGPLGKNGNTIYF.

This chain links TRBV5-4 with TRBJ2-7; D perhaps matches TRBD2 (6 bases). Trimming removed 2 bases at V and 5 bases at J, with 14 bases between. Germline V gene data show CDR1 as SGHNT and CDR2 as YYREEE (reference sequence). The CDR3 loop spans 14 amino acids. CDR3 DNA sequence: TGTGCCAGCAGCTTCGGGGGAATACAGGACGAGCAGTACTTC. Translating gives CASSFGGIQDEQYF. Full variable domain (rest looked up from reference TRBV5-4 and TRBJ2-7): ETGVTQSPTHLIKTRGQQVTLRCSSQSGHNTVSWYQQALGQGPQFIFQYYREEENGRGNFPPRFSGLQFPNYSSELNVNALELDDSALYLCASSFGGIQDEQYFGPGTRLTVT.

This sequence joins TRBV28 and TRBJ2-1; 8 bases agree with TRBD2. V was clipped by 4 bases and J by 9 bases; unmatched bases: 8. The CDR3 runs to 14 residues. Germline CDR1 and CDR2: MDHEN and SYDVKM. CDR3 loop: CASSYIGGGLEQFF. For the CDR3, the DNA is TGTGCCAGCAGTTACATCGGGGGGGGCCTTGAGCAGTTCTTC.

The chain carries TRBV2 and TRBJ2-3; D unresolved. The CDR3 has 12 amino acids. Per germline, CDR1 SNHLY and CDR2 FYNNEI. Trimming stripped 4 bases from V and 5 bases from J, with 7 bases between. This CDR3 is CASSGAVDTQYF. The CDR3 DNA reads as TGTGCCAGCAGTGGTGCGGTAGATACGCAGTATTTT. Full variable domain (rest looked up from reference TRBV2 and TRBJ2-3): EPEVTQTPSHQVTQMGQEVILRCVPISNHLYFYWYRQILGQKVEFLVSFYNNEISEKSEIFDDQFSVERPDGSNFTLKIRSTKLEDSAMYFCASSGAVDTQYFGPGTRLTVL.

CDR3 in amino acids: CASSPPGTGGNTEAFF. CDR3 nucleotides: TGTGCCAGCTCGCCCCCCGGGACAGGGGGGAACACTGAAGCTTTCTTT. The rearrangement links TRBV18 to TRBJ1-1; 11 nucleotides line up with TRBD1. Per the germline V gene, CDR1 is KGHSH and CDR2 is LQKENI. This CDR3 has 16 amino acids. The V gene end was trimmed by 6 bases and the J gene end by 1 base; junction bases not matched to a gene: 7.

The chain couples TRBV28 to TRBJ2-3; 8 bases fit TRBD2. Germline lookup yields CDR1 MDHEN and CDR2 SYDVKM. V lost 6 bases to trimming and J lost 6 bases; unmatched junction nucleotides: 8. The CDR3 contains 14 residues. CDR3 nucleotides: TGTGCCAGCAGCCGAGTAGCGGGGAGTGATACGCAGTATTTT. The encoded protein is CASSRVAGSDTQYF.